Sequencing of this T cell receptor (beta chain) was carried out in a study of response to subunit inactivated influenza vaccine (dated by TCRdb to between 2018 and 2020). About the full investigation: Deep quantitative T cell receptor repertoire profiling was used in the study to track responses to a trivalent subunit inactivated influenza vaccine.

To prepare the library, RT-PCR was applied. Sequencing instrument: Illumina HiSeq 2500. Using fastp at Q25 and MiXCR, TCRdb reprocessed the public reads and kept productive beta chains. Entries that share a CDR3 protein sequence are merged under the most common genes and DNA. This sample holds 300,000 to 350,000 distinct CDR3 sequences; about 20% were observed only once. About 9.4% of the sample rests with the top ten. The paper's findings and limits, for the study overall: The authors suggested that each seasonal influenza vaccination may recruit only a limited number of new T cells.

The CDR3 goes from the cysteine to the phenylalanine over 14 residues. The DNA shown is the 42-base CDR3, in frame from base 1. V is shortened by 2 bases, J by 7 bases, and the region joining them spans 14 bases. Regarding this clonotype: The specificity of this receptor is unknown. Possible read error: a much larger clone is one base away.

This sequence originates from a man aged 50 to 75 who received an inactivated influenza vaccine. Donor details come from another sample of the same person, matched by shared clones. The sequencing used PBMCs from blood, collected 21 months after vaccination. The chain is encoded by TRBV12-3 or TRBV12-4 joined to TRBJ1-2; the D gene is not confidently resolved. The encoded CDR3 is CASSLSFGTAGYTF. The nucleotides read TGTGCCAGCAGTTTATCGTTTGGTACTGCTGGCTACACCTTC.